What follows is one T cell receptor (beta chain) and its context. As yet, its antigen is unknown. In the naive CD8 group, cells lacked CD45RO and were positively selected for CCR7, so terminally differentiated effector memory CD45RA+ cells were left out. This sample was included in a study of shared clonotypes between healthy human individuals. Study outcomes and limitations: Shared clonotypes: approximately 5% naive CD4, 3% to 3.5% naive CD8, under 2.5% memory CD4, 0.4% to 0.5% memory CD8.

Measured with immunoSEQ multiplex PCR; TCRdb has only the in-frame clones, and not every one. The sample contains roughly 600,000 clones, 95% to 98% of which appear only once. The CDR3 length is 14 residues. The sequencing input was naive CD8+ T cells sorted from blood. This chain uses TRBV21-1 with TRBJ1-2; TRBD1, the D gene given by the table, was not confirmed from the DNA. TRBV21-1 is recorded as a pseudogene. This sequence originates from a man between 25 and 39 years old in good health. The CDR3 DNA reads TGTGCCAGCAGCAAAGCCAGGGCGACGGGTGGCTACACCTTC. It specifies CASSKARATGGYTF.